This T cell receptor (beta chain) was sequenced during a study of blood T cells in healthy people across ages. The trim removed 6 bases at V and 3 bases at J, leaving 8 bases unmatched. The CDR3 is made up of 15 amino acids. The germline V gene has CDR1 MNHEY and CDR2 SMNVEV (reference sequence). Regarding the study as a whole: Older age went with lower TCR beta diversity per million T cells, in a roughly linear way. Any conclusive comparison of naive versus antigen-experienced cells was prevented by using unsorted PBMCs. Underestimates were what the diversity estimates from one million T cells were considered to be.

Points on this clonotype: What it binds is not known.

A J-beta primer mix and a sample-barcoded 5' primer were used in a second PCR of about 7 to 12 cycles. Each cDNA molecule carried a tag from a template-switch adaptor that contained 12 random nucleotides. Via MiXCR, TCRdb re-called the 5' RACE reads, giving one row per CDR3 protein. This sample has 1.5 million to 2 million distinct CDR3 sequences, with around 50% found just once. This clonotype was sampled from a woman in her thirties or forties in good health. The chain links TRBV27 to TRBJ1-2; 9 bases fit TRBD1. Source material: blood. CDR3: CASSWTGDIHYGYTF. DNA of the CDR3: TGTGCCAGCAGCTGGACAGGGGACATCCACTATGGCTACACCTTC.